This note documents a single TCR beta chain sequence. Its antigen remains unknown. This entry belongs to a study of shared clonotypes between healthy human individuals. The CDR3 consists of 17 residues. With 0 bases clipped from V and 2 bases from J, the junction kept 7 bases outside the gene matches. Per the germline V gene, CDR1 is SGHRS and CDR2 is YFSETQ. Profiling relied on immunoSEQ multiplex PCR, and the TCRdb table lists in-frame clones only, not all of them. Found here are 2 million to 2.5 million clones, 95% of them singletons; the top ten hold around 0.13%. Whole-study results and caveats: For naive CD4 cells, around 5% of clonotypes were shared across a few donors. Some clonotypes were shared by all four sorted-subset donors, while others were not shared. The non-shared ones had lower generation probabilities than the shared ones.

Sequencing input: naive CD4+ T cells sorted from blood. Subset denoted: CD45RA+ positively selected. This sequence was found in a man aged 18-30 years in good health. This chain uses TRBV5-1 with TRBJ2-2; 7 bases fit TRBD1. The CDR3 region has the DNA TGCGCCAGCAGCTTGGTAGAGGGGGCGCTTAACACCGGGGAGCTGTTTTTT. It codes for CASSLVEGALNTGELFF.